One and the same sample provided the 21 T cell receptor beta chains below, sequenced in a study of cytomegalovirus exposure and HLA in healthy donors. In the PCR, 60 Vbeta and 13 Jbeta primers were used. Sequenced by immunoSEQ multiplex PCR; TCRdb stores in-frame clones only, minus some. The top ten hold roughly 10% of the sample, which has 120,000 or so clones, about four fifths seen once. Sequenced: PBMCs. The receptors here all came from a woman aged 45-65 years in good health and CMV-seropositive.

The J gene is TRBJ1-1, the V gene TRBV7-8, with D unresolved. V was pared by 5 bases and J by 5 bases, with 15 bases between. Germline-derived CDR1 and CDR2 are SGHVS and FQNEAQ. This CDR3 is built from 14 residues. The CDR3 DNA sequence: TGTGCCAGCAGCCGCGACGCTGGGAGAACTGAAGCTTTCTTT. It specifies CASSRDAGRTEAFF. Full variable domain (outside the CDR3, taken from reference TRBV7-8 and TRBJ1-1): GAGVSQSPRYKVAKRGQDVALRCDPISGHVSLFWYQQALGQGPEFLTYFQNEAQLDKSGLPSDRFFAERPEGSVSTLKIQRTQQEDSAVYLCASSRDAGRTEAFFGQGTRLTVV.

The chain has TRBV5-1 and TRBJ2-5; D perhaps matches TRBD2 (6 bases). CDR1 is SGHRS, CDR2 YFSETQ, per germline. CDR3 length: 14 amino acids. V was clipped by 3 bases and J by 2 bases, with 11 bases between them. The CDR3: CASSSGELQETQYF. The CDR3 DNA sequence: TGCGCCAGCAGCTCGGGGGAGCTACAAGAGACCCAGTACTTC.

The V gene is TRBV7-9, the J gene TRBJ2-1; a weak D match, TRBD1 (6 bases). Trimming removed 5 bases from V and 0 bases from J, with 11 bases in between. CDR3 length equals 15 residues. Looked up from germline, CDR1 is SEHNR and CDR2 is FQNEAQ (reference sequence). CDR3 coding DNA: TGTGCCAGCAGCCCCCAGGGGAGCTCCTACAATGAGCAGTTCTTC. This sequence encodes CASSPQGSSYNEQFF. The full variable domain, rest sourced from reference TRBV7-9 and TRBJ2-1, is DTGVSQNPRHKITKRGQNVTFRCDPISEHNRLYWYRQTLGQGPEFLTYFQNEAQLEKSRLLSDRFSAERPKGSFSTLEIQRTEQGDSAMYLCASSPQGSSYNEQFFGPGTRLTVL.

The chain carries TRBV7-2 and TRBJ2-7, with 7 nucleotides matching TRBD1. The CDR3 has 16 amino acids. Germline V gene sequence: CDR1 SGHTA, CDR2 FQGNSA. With V trimmed by 5 bases and J by 3 bases, 13 bases remained unmatched. This chain's CDR3 is CASSQQSGQTLYEQYF. In DNA, the CDR3 is TGTGCCAGCAGCCAACAATCGGGACAGACACTCTACGAGCAGTACTTC.

The J gene is TRBJ2-5, the V gene TRBV11-3; D might be TRBD2 (6 bases). Germline V lookup: CDR1 SGHNT, CDR2 YENEEA. The CDR3 is 19 residues long. The V end was cut by 3 bases, the J end by 2 bases, with 25 bases between. In nucleotides, the CDR3 is TGTGCCAGCAGCTTTGGCTGGGGCTTTATGTCCCTAGCGCAAGAGACCCAGTACTTC. It specifies CASSFGWGFMSLAQETQYF.

The rearrangement uses TRBV10-3 and TRBJ1-1; 9 nucleotides match TRBD1. Germline V gene sequence: CDR1 ENHRY, CDR2 SYGVKD. The V gene end was trimmed by 0 bases and the J gene end by 5 bases; junction bases not matched to a gene: 4. This CDR3 is 15 amino acids long. DNA for the CDR3: TGTGCCATCAGTGAGTCTGGACAGGGGACGACTGAAGCTTTCTTT. Its protein product is CAISESGQGTTEAFF.

This clone was recorded a few times. V gene TRBV4-2 combines with J gene TRBJ1-4, with 7 bases aligning to TRBD1. This CDR3 has 16 amino acids. The V gene's germline CDR1 is LGHNA and CDR2 YNFKEQ. Trimming took 0 bases from V and 5 from J; bases not matched to a gene: 6. The CDR3 reads CASSQEGGSGNEKLFF. The CDR3 bases are TGTGCCAGCAGCCAAGAAGGGGGCTCGGGGAATGAAAAACTGTTTTTT.

This chain links TRBV10-1 with TRBJ2-3; D might be TRBD2 (5 bases). Germline V gene data show CDR1 as WNHNN and CDR2 as SYGVQD (reference sequence). This CDR3 has 17 residues. V gave up 0 bases and J gave up 3 bases, with 16 bases separating them. The CDR3 region is CASSESATQSGTDTQYF. CDR3 coding DNA: TGCGCCAGCAGTGAGTCCGCGACACAGTCGGGGACAGATACGCAGTATTTT.

V usage is TRBV7-9 and J usage is TRBJ2-1; 7 bases map to TRBD2. Germline CDR1 is SEHNR and CDR2 is FQNEAQ (reference sequence). Trimming removed 1 base from V and 0 bases from J; junction bases left unmatched: 6. The CDR3 spans 17 residues. The CDR3 DNA sequence: TGTGCCAGCAGCTTAGGGGGGGGTCTTAGCTCCTACAATGAGCAGTTCTTC. This codes for CASSLGGGLSSYNEQFF.

J is TRBJ2-3 and V is TRBV7-3, with TRBD1 identical over 9 bases. This CDR3 spans 14 amino acids. CDR1 and CDR2 (germline): SGHTA, FQGTGA. V trimming: 5 bases; J trimming: 4 bases; junction bases outside the gene matches: 4. The CDR3 here is CASSPGTGSDTQYF. The CDR3 DNA reads as TGTGCCAGCAGCCCCGGGACAGGGTCAGATACGCAGTATTTT.

This clone has just one count. V usage is TRBV30 and J usage is TRBJ2-1; the D gene is possibly TRBD2 (6 bases). The CDR3 length is 12 residues. The germline V gene encodes CDR1 GTSNPN and CDR2 SVGIG (reference sequence). The DNA for the CDR3 is TGTCGGGGGTGGGTCGCCTACAATGAGCAGTTCTTC. Protein sequence: CRGWVAYNEQFF.

The chain joins TRBV30 to TRBJ2-1; 7 positions match TRBD2. CDR3 length equals 13 residues. In germline, CDR1 is GTSNPN, CDR2 SVGIG (reference sequence). After removal of 2 bases from V and 6 bases from J, the junction contained 4 bases not matched to a gene. The CDR3 DNA follows: TGTGCCTGGAGTATGGGGGGGGGCAATGAGCAGTTCTTC. It yields the protein CAWSMGGGNEQFF. Full variable domain (missing parts from reference TRBV30 and TRBJ2-1): SQTIHQWPATLVQPVGSPLSLECTVEGTSNPNLYWYRQAAGRGLQLLFYSVGIGQISSEVPQNLSASRPQDRQFILSSKKLLLSDSGFYLCAWSMGGGNEQFFGPGTRLTVL.

The chain uses TRBV6-1 and TRBJ1-5; tentatively, D is TRBD1 (5 bases). This CDR3 has 13 amino acids. Germline assignment: CDR1 MNHNS and CDR2 SASEGT. V dropped 7 bases and J dropped 3 bases, with 10 bases sitting between them. The CDR3 DNA reads as TGTGCCAGCACTCGACAGAACAATCAGCCCCAGCATTTT. It encodes CASTRQNNQPQHF.

The chain links TRBV29-1 to TRBJ1-3; 7 nucleotides align to TRBD1. The germline V gene encodes CDR1 SQVTM and CDR2 ANQGSEA. The CDR3 consists of 13 residues. Trimming took 4 bases from V and 4 from J; bases not matched to a gene: 4. The CDR3 DNA sequence: TGCAGCGTTGTCGGGACAGTCGGAAACACCATATATTTT. It is translated as CSVVGTVGNTIYF.

This rearrangement joins TRBV29-1 to TRBJ1-1; 8 bases fit TRBD1. J gave up 4 bases and V 3 bases, and 10 bases lay outside the gene matches. Germline V gene data show CDR1 as SQVTM and CDR2 as ANQGSEA. This CDR3 comprises 15 residues. CDR3 in DNA: TGCAGCGTTGAGGACAGGGTCGGCGGGAGCACTGAAGCTTTCTTT. Protein: CSVEDRVGGSTEAFF.

The rearrangement links TRBV2 to TRBJ1-1, with no clear D. The CDR3 extends over 15 amino acids. Germline assignment: CDR1 SNHLY and CDR2 FYNNEI. Trimming pared 2 bases from V and 1 base from J, leaving 11 bases between. The CDR3: CASSERETQNTEAFF. Written as DNA, the CDR3 is TGTGCCAGCAGTGAAAGGGAGACTCAGAACACTGAAGCTTTCTTT. Full variable domain (outside the CDR3, taken from reference TRBV2 and TRBJ1-1): EPEVTQTPSHQVTQMGQEVILRCVPISNHLYFYWYRQILGQKVEFLVSFYNNEISEKSEIFDDQFSVERPDGSNFTLKIRSTKLEDSAMYFCASSERETQNTEAFFGQGTRLTVV.

The V call is TRBV6-1, the J call TRBJ2-1, with TRBD2 matching 12 bases. CDR1 and CDR2 (germline): MNHNS, SASEGT. The CDR3 is 16 amino acids. Germline trimming cut 2 bases from V and 10 bases from J; bases unmatched to any gene: 9. CDR3 loop: CASSERASGGAREQFF. For the CDR3, the DNA is TGTGCCAGCAGTGAACGGGCTAGCGGGGGGGCGAGAGAGCAGTTCTTC.

The chain couples TRBV10-3 to TRBJ2-5, with TRBD2 matching over 8 bases. This CDR3 has 16 residues. V shed 0 bases and J 2 bases; nucleotides not matched to a gene: 5. Germline CDR1 is ENHRY and CDR2 is SYGVKD. The CDR3 DNA is TGTGCCATCAGTGAGTCGACGGGAGGGAGGCAAGAGACCCAGTACTTC. The encoded protein is CAISESTGGRQETQYF.

This clone showed up just once. The rearrangement uses TRBV10-3 and TRBJ2-7; 10 positions agree with TRBD1. The CDR3 runs to 14 residues. The junction had 11 bases not matched to a gene; V was cut back by 8 bases and J by 7 bases. Germline V CDR1 and CDR2: ENHRY, SYGVKD. The CDR3 loop reads CAISSGTGDKEQYF. Written as DNA, the CDR3 is TGTGCCATCTCCTCCGGGACAGGGGATAAAGAGCAGTACTTC.

The chain couples TRBV18 to TRBJ2-1; 9 positions match TRBD2. V gave up 0 bases and J gave up 1 base; unmatched junction bases: 7. This CDR3 has 18 residues. From germline, CDR1 is KGHSH and CDR2 LQKENI. The CDR3 region has the DNA TGTGCCAGCTCACCACCGGGTAGCGGGAGTTTTTCCTACAATGAGCAGTTCTTC. Encoded protein: CASSPPGSGSFSYNEQFF. The complete variable domain, with remaining parts taken from reference TRBV18 and TRBJ2-1, reads NAGVMQNPRHLVRRRGQEARLRCSPMKGHSHVYWYRQLPEEGLKFMVYLQKENIIDESGMPKERFSAEFPKEGPSILRIQQVVRGDSAAYFCASSPPGSGSFSYNEQFFGPGTRLTVL.

This CDR3 reads CASSFPPSVAGGAHTDTQYF. The DNA of the CDR3 is TGCGCCAGCAGCTTCCCCCCCTCGGTAGCGGGAGGAGCACACACAGATACGCAGTATTTT. The chain couples TRBV5-1 to TRBJ2-3, with 10 bases matching TRBD2. The length of the CDR3 is 20 residues. J was trimmed by 2 bases and V by 2 bases; bases with no gene match: 17. Germline V gene lookup returns CDR1 SGHRS and CDR2 YFSETQ.